This T cell receptor beta chain was recovered during a study of T cells in Graves' hyperthyroidism and ophthalmopathy. Stable hyperthyroidism: no ophthalmopathy progression over 18 months of follow-up. Exclusion of patients followed from uncontrolled infection, other autoimmune disease, pregnancy or lactation. The study, taken as a whole, reports: Most clonotypes expanded in thyroid above 0.001 were likewise present in blood.

This clonotype was observed many times. The antigen is unknown. Amplified TCR beta CDR3 regions derived from RNA transcripts. A first-round RT-PCR of the TCR CDR3 used the HTBI primer set. TCRdb independently ran MiXCR on the multiplex PCR reads; one entry per CDR3 protein. The table shows approximately 480,000 distinct CDR3 sequences, with about 20% occurring only once. The sample was blood. This TCR came from a man aged 18 to 29 with Graves' hyperthyroidism.

In DNA, the CDR3 is TGTGCCAGCAGCCTCATACGACAGGGATGGGGTTACGAGCAGTACTTC. The encoded protein is CASSLIRQGWGYEQYF. The chain employs TRBV7-3 and TRBJ2-7; 7 bases are shared with TRBD1. CDR1 is SGHTA and CDR2 is FQGTGA in the germline V gene. The CDR3 runs 16 residues. The ends lost 5 bases at V and 4 bases at J; junction bases unmatched: 14.